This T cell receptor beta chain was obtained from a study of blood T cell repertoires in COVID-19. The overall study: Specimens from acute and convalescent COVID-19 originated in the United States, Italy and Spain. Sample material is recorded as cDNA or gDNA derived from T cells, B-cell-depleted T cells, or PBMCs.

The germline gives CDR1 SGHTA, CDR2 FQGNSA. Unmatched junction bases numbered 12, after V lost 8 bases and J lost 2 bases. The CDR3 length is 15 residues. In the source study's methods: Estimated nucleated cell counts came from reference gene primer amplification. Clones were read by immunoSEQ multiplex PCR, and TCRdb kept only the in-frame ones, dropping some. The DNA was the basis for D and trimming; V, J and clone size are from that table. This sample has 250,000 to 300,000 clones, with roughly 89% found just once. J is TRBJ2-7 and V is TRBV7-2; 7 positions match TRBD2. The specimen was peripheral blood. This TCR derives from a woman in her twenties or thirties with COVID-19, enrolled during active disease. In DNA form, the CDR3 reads TGTGCCAGCGGGAGTCGCGGGGGTGGAGCCTACGAGCAGTACTTC. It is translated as CASGSRGGGAYEQYF.